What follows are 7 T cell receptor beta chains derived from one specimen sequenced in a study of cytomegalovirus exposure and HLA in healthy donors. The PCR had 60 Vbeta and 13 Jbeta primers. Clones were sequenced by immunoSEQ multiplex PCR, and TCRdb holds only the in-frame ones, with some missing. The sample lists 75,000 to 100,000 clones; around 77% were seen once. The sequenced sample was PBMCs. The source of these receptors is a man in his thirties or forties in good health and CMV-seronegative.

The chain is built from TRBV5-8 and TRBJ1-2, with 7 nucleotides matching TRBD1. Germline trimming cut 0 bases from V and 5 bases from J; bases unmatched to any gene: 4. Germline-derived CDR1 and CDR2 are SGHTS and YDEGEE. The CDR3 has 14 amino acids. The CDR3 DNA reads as TGTGCCAGCAGCTTGGGGGACAGCTTATATGGCTACACCTTC. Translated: CASSLGDSLYGYTF.

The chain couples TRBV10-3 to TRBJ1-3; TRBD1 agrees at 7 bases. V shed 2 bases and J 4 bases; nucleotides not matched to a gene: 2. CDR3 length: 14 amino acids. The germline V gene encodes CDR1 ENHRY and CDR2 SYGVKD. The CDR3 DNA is TGTGCCATCAGTGAGACAGGGGACGGAAACACCATATATTTT. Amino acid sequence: CAISETGDGNTIYF.

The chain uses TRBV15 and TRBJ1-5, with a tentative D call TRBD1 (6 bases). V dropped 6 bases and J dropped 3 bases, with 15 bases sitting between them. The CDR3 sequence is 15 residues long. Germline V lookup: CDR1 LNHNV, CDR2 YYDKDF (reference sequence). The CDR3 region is CATSPTTGFNQPQHF. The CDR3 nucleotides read TGTGCCACCAGTCCGACCACAGGGTTCAATCAGCCCCAGCATTTT.

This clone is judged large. The CDR3 sequence is CASSLAGANTEAFF. DNA for the CDR3: TGCGCCAGCAGCTTGGCAGGGGCCAACACTGAAGCTTTCTTT. The chain has TRBV5-1 and TRBJ1-1; D might be TRBD1 (6 bases). The V and J ends lost 0 bases and 2 bases respectively, with 8 bases between them. The CDR3 is 14 amino acids. Per the germline V gene, CDR1 is SGHRS and CDR2 is YFSETQ.

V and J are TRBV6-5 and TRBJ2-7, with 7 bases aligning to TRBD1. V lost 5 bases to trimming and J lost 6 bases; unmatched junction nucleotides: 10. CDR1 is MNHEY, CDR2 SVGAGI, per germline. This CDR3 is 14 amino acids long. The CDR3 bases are TGTGCCAGCAGTCGACAGGGTATAAGCAGCGAGCAGTACTTC. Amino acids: CASSRQGISSEQYF.

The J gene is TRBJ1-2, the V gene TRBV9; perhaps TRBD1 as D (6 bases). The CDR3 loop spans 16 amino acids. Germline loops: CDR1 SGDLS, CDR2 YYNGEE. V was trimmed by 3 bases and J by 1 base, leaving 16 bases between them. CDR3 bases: TGTGCCAGCAGCGCCCCCCCGGGACAACTTAACTATGGCTACACCTTC. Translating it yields CASSAPPGQLNYGYTF.

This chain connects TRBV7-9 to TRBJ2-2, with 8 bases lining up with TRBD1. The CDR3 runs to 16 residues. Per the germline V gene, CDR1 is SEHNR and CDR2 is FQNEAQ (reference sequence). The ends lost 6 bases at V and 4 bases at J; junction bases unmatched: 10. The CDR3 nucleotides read TGTGCCAGCAGATCAGGACAGGGTAGTAGCACCGGGGAGCTGTTTTTT. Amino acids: CASRSGQGSSTGELFF.